The clone carrying this T cell receptor (beta chain) was observed many times. Its target is not known. V was clipped by 0 bases and J by 9 bases, with 15 bases between them. The CDR3 length is 16 residues. Looked up from germline, CDR1 is LGHNA and CDR2 is YSLEER. This record comes from a study of CD8 T cells in ankylosing spondylitis. By quantitative 5'-RACE with molecular barcodes, the TCR beta libraries were made. TCRdb used MiXCR to reprocess the 5' RACE reads, holding one entry per CDR3 protein. The repertoire has 150,000 to 200,000 distinct CDR3 sequences, approximately 12% of them found once; the top ten carry about 11%. Study outcomes and limitations: There was reportedly significant enrichment of clones that were disease-linked in matched ankylosing spondylitis synovial fluid. Blood from ankylosing spondylitis patients appeared to carry a characteristic roughly 8-variant TCR beta motif.

The chain couples TRBV4-3 to TRBJ1-6; D is unclear. The source is a female donor with ankylosing spondylitis or in good health (not recorded which). Sequencing used blood, either unsorted or a sorted T cell fraction (not recorded which). The CDR3 nucleotides read TGCGCCAGCAGCCAAGATGCCCGACAAAGAGGTTCACCCCTCCACTTT. Translation gives CASSQDARQRGSPLHF.